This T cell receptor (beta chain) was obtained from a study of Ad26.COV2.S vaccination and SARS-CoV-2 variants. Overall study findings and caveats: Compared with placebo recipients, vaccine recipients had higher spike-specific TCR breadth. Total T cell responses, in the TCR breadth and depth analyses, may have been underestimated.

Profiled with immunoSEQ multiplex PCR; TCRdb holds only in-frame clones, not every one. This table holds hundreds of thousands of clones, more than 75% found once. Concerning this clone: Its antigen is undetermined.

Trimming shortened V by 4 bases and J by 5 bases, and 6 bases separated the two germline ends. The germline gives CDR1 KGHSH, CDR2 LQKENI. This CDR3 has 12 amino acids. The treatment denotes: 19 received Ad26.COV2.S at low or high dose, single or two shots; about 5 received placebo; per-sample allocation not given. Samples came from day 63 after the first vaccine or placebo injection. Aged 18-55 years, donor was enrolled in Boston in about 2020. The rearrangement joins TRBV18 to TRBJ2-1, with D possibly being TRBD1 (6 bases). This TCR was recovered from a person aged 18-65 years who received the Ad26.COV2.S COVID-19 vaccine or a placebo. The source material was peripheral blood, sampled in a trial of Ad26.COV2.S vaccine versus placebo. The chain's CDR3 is CASSRTDNEQFF. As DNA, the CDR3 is TGTGCCAGCTCACGGACAGACAATGAGCAGTTCTTC.